This T cell receptor (beta chain) was captured by sequencing in a study of CD8+ T cells in alopecia areata. Trimming took 4 bases from V and 5 from J, leaving 9 bases between them. Germline V gene sequence: CDR1 ENHRY, CDR2 SYGVKD. This CDR3 is built from 13 residues. Findings of the study overall: The study found higher clonality in lesional than normal scalp, especially in alopecia totalis/universalis.

Following RNA extraction, reverse transcription yielded cDNA that acted as the sequencing template. Assay: immunoSEQ multiplex PCR; the TCRdb copy retains only in-frame clones and omits some. The sample holds about 220,000 clones, about 50% seen once. Documented treatment: oral pan-JAK inhibitor, 5-10 mg twice daily. This clone was seen only a few times. The antigen remains undetermined. The receptor was isolated from a human donor with alopecia areata. The rearrangement uses TRBV10-3 and TRBJ2-1; D remains ambiguous. This specimen was CD4+ T cells sorted from blood, taken at week 4, from a patient treated with tofacitinib. The CDR3 reads CAISVGTNNEQFF. The CDR3 bases are TGTGCCATCAGTGTGGGCACAAACAATGAGCAGTTCTTC.